The 30 T cell receptor beta chains given below trace back to one sample, sequenced in a study of blood T cell repertoires in COVID-19. The method was immunoSEQ multiplex PCR; TCRdb's version includes in-frame clones alone and lacks a portion of them. Found here are roughly 60,000 clones, approximately 92% of them singletons; the top ten hold around 8.4%. The sample comprised peripheral blood. The receptor set was obtained from a woman of 80 years or more with active COVID-19.

V and J are TRBV6-5 and TRBJ1-4; maybe TRBD1 (6 bases). The ends were cut back, 5 bases at V and 5 bases at J, with 15 bases in the middle. Germline V gene lookup returns CDR1 MNHEY and CDR2 SVGAGI. This CDR3 contains 15 residues. This CDR3 reads CASSRTLDRNEKLFF. The CDR3 nucleotides are TGTGCCAGCAGTCGTACCTTAGACAGGAATGAAAAACTGTTTTTT.

This clone was picked up one time. The DNA of the CDR3 is TGCGCCAGCAGATCCCCGGGTCCCCCGGCAGATACGCAGTATTTT. Its translation: CASRSPGPPADTQYF. The chain links TRBV10-2 to TRBJ2-3; D uncertain. Germline CDR1 WSHSY, CDR2 SAAADI. V lost 6 bases, J lost 4 bases, and 17 bases lay in between. The CDR3 has 15 amino acids.

This chain uses TRBV28 with TRBJ2-6; D is undetermined. V lost 11 bases and J lost 0, with 5 bases in between. The CDR3 covers 12 residues. The germline CDR1 and CDR2 sequences are MDHEN and SYDVKM. Here the CDR3 reads CAVSSGANVLTF. As DNA, the CDR3 is TGTGCCGTTAGCTCTGGGGCCAACGTCCTGACTTTC.

The V call is TRBV5-8, the J call TRBJ2-1, with 7 positions matching TRBD2. From germline, CDR1 is SGHTS and CDR2 YDEGEE. With V trimmed by 0 bases and J by 15 bases, 6 bases remained unmatched. The CDR3 runs to 12 residues. CDR3 residues: CASSLGGGAPFF. The CDR3 nucleotides read TGTGCCAGCAGCTTGGGCGGGGGTGCTCCGTTCTTC.

V usage is TRBV2 and J usage is TRBJ1-1, with 7 nucleotides matching TRBD1. The CDR3 runs 14 residues. After removal of 7 bases from V and 3 bases from J, the junction contained 8 bases not matched to a gene. CDR1 is SNHLY and CDR2 is FYNNEI in the germline V gene. In DNA, the CDR3 is TGTGCCAGCAAGGTGGGACAGTGGGACACTGAAGCTTTCTTT. Protein product: CASKVGQWDTEAFF. Based on the CDR3 plus reference TRBV2 and TRBJ1-1, the full variable domain is EPEVTQTPSHQVTQMGQEVILRCVPISNHLYFYWYRQILGQKVEFLVSFYNNEISEKSEIFDDQFSVERPDGSNFTLKIRSTKLEDSAMYFCASKVGQWDTEAFFGQGTRLTVV.

V is TRBV6-5 and J is TRBJ2-1; D perhaps matches TRBD2 (6 bases). The CDR3 is 14 residues long. CDR1 and CDR2 from the germline V gene are MNHEY and SVGAGI. With 2 bases removed from V and 5 bases from J, the gap between germline ends came to 10 bases. CDR3 protein: CASSYRDSDNEQFF. The CDR3 coding sequence is TGTGCCAGCAGTTACCGGGACTCTGACAATGAGCAGTTCTTC.

This rearrangement joins TRBV12-5 to TRBJ1-4; D is possibly TRBD1 (5 bases). This CDR3 is 21 amino acids long. The germline CDR1 and CDR2 sequences are LGHNT and FRNRAP. Trimming left V 0 bases short and J 2 bases short, with 25 bases between. The DNA for the CDR3 is TGTGCTAGTGGTTTGGTACGATCGGGGGGTCGGACCTATATGACTAATGAAAAACTGTTTTTT. The encoded protein is CASGLVRSGGRTYMTNEKLFF. Variable domain in full (rest from reference TRBV12-5 and TRBJ1-4): DARVTQTPRHKVTEMGQEVTMRCQPILGHNTVFWYRQTMMQGLELLAYFRNRAPLDDSGMPKDRFSAEMPDATLATLKIQPSEPRDSAVYFCASGLVRSGGRTYMTNEKLFFGSGTQLSVL.

The V gene is TRBV6-5, the J gene TRBJ1-2, with TRBD1 matching over 7 bases. The V segment lost 6 bases and the J segment 2 bases; nucleotides outside the gene matches: 6. Germline CDR1 and CDR2: MNHEY and SVGAGI. This CDR3 is built from 14 residues. CDR3 sequence reads: CASSRTGQNYGYTF. CDR3 bases: TGTGCCAGCAGCCGAACGGGACAGAACTATGGCTACACCTTC.

J is TRBJ2-1 and V is TRBV27; 13 nucleotides match TRBD2. J lost 7 bases, V lost 5 bases, and 8 bases had no gene match. The CDR3 spans 16 residues. In germline, CDR1 is MNHEY, CDR2 SMNVEV (reference sequence). CDR3 amino acids: CASSTTSGRAMNEQFF. In DNA, the CDR3 is TGTGCCAGCAGTACTACTAGCGGGAGGGCTATGAATGAGCAGTTCTTC.

The chain couples TRBV24-1 to TRBJ2-7; 10 bases align to TRBD1. The CDR3 contains 17 residues. Germline lookup yields CDR1 KGHDR and CDR2 SFDVKD. V lost 3 bases to trimming and J lost 7 bases; unmatched junction nucleotides: 14. The CDR3 loop reads CATSDLPRGTGDAEQYF. CDR3 nucleotide sequence: TGTGCCACCAGTGATCTCCCCCGTGGGACAGGGGATGCGGAGCAGTACTTC.

J is TRBJ2-1 and V is TRBV15; the D is unclear. Germline CDR1 is LNHNV and CDR2 is YYDKDF (reference sequence). Trimming removed 0 bases at V and 8 bases at J, with 14 bases between. CDR3 length equals 15 residues. CDR3 nucleotides: TGTGCCACCAGCAGAGATCCCACTCCCCAGGATGAGCAGTTCTTC. Its protein is CATSRDPTPQDEQFF.

This sequence joins TRBV27 and TRBJ2-1; possible D gene TRBD1, 6 bases. The CDR3 runs 16 residues. CDR1 MNHEY and CDR2 SMNVEV come from the germline V gene (reference sequence). V lost 6 bases, J lost 2 bases, and 17 bases lay in between. The CDR3 sequence: CASSPQRGQTYNEQFF. The CDR3 DNA reads TGTGCCAGCAGCCCGCAGAGGGGACAAACCTACAATGAGCAGTTCTTC.

The V call is TRBV6-5, the J call TRBJ2-1; 11 nucleotides line up with TRBD2. The V segment lost 6 bases and the J segment 5 bases; nucleotides outside the gene matches: 6. This CDR3 has 15 amino acids. Germline V CDR1 and CDR2: MNHEY, SVGAGI. The CDR3 sequence is CASSRLAGGHNEQFF. The DNA for the CDR3 is TGTGCCAGCAGCCGGCTAGCGGGAGGTCACAATGAGCAGTTCTTC.

The chain is built from TRBV5-3 and TRBJ2-1, with 7 bases that match TRBD1. TRBV5-3 is assigned to the ORF class and has an uncertain function. The CDR3 runs 16 residues. V lost 3 bases and J lost 6; bases outside the gene matches: 12. The CDR3 reads CARSSQVADRVNEQFF. The CDR3 DNA follows: TGTGCCAGAAGCTCCCAGGTGGCAGACAGGGTCAATGAGCAGTTCTTC.

The rearrangement links TRBV27 to TRBJ2-7; D is possibly TRBD1 (5 bases). CDR3 length: 14 residues. V was shortened by 5 bases and J by 3 bases, with 14 bases between the two germline ends. Germline-derived CDR1 and CDR2 are MNHEY and SMNVEV (reference sequence). CDR3 bases: TGTGCCAGCAGTCCGGCCAGGGAATTCTACGAGCAGTACTTC. This gives the protein CASSPAREFYEQYF.

The CDR3 sequence: CASRLRQASSSPLHF. CDR3 bases: TGTGCCAGCAGGTTAAGACAGGCGTCGAGTTCACCCCTCCACTTT. The chain employs TRBV7-2 and TRBJ1-6; D perhaps matches TRBD1 (6 bases). V was pared by 6 bases and J by 9 bases, with 18 bases between. Germline CDR1 is SGHTA and CDR2 is FQGNSA. The CDR3 sequence is 15 residues long.

The J gene is TRBJ2-7, the V gene TRBV29-1, with 12 bases fitting TRBD2. Losses at the gene ends were 7 bases for V and 6 bases for J; bases not matched to a gene: 10. Germline CDR1 and CDR2: SQVTM and ANQGSEA. The CDR3 loop spans 14 amino acids. The CDR3: CSASTSGSIGEQYF. The CDR3 nucleotides are TGCAGCGCATCGACTAGCGGGAGTATAGGCGAGCAGTACTTC.

This chain links TRBV19 with TRBJ2-1, with 11 bases that match TRBD2. The germline V gene encodes CDR1 LNHDA and CDR2 SQIVND (reference sequence). The CDR3 totals 15 residues. Trimming removed 5 bases from V and 6 bases from J; junction bases left unmatched: 6. The CDR3 bases are TGTGCCAGTAGTCCGACTAGCGGGATAGGCAATGAGCAGTTCTTC. Translating gives CASSPTSGIGNEQFF. The full variable domain, its missing parts supplied by reference TRBV19 and TRBJ2-1, is DGGITQSPKYLFRKEGQNVTLSCEQNLNHDAMYWYRQDPGQGLRLIYYSQIVNDFQKGDIAEGYSVSREKKESFPLTVTSAQKNPTAFYLCASSPTSGIGNEQFFGPGTRLTVL.

The J gene is TRBJ2-2, the V gene TRBV6-6; D possibly corresponds to TRBD1 (6 bases). The CDR3 has 14 amino acids. V gave up 7 bases and J gave up 5 bases, with 14 bases separating them. CDR1 is MNHNY, CDR2 SVGAGI, per germline (reference sequence). The CDR3 DNA is TGTGCCAGCAAAGTACAGGGACCAACCGGGGAGCTGTTTTTT. Amino acid sequence: CASKVQGPTGELFF.

The chain has TRBV5-1 and TRBJ2-3; 12 bases are shared with TRBD1. The J segment lost 6 bases and the V segment lost 3 bases, leaving 5 bases of the junction unmatched. Germline CDR1 is SGHRS and CDR2 is YFSETQ. The CDR3 sequence is 15 residues long. The CDR3 region is CASSSGQGATDTQYF. CDR3 nucleotides: TGCGCCAGCAGCTCGGGACAGGGGGCGACGGATACGCAGTATTTT.

The chain recombines TRBV30 with TRBJ2-6; TRBD1 might be the D (6 bases). The germline V gene has CDR1 GTSNPN and CDR2 SVGIG (reference sequence). This CDR3 comprises 15 residues. The V end lost 0 bases, the J end lost 3 bases, and 9 bases lay between the germline ends. The CDR3 bases are TGTGCCTGGAGTGTCCAGGGGATTGGGGCCAACGTCCTGACTTTC. Encoded protein: CAWSVQGIGANVLTF.

The V call is TRBV4-1, the J call TRBJ2-2; 9 positions match TRBD2. V gave up 3 bases and J gave up 1 base; unmatched junction bases: 9. The germline CDR1 and CDR2 sequences are MGHRA and YSYEKL. There are 18 residues in the CDR3. The CDR3 DNA sequence: TGCGCCAGCAGCCATGCTCGGGGTAGCGGGGGGAACACCGGGGAGCTGTTTTTT. This sequence encodes CASSHARGSGGNTGELFF.

The genes are TRBV25-1 and TRBJ1-1, with a possible D match to TRBD1 (5 bases). This CDR3 has 14 residues. Trimming cost V 4 bases and J 3 bases, with 12 bases left between them. The germline gives CDR1 MGHDK, CDR2 SYGVNS. The CDR3 DNA is TGTGCCAGCAGTGGAGCGGGGGGGTACACTGAAGCTTTCTTT. Its protein product is CASSGAGGYTEAFF. The full variable domain, in which reference TRBV25-1 and TRBJ1-1 provide the parts outside the CDR3, is EADIYQTPRYLVIGTGKKITLECSQTMGHDKMYWYQQDPGMELHLIHYSYGVNSTEKGDLSSESTVSRIRTEHFPLTLESARPSHTSQYLCASSGAGGYTEAFFGQGTRLTVV.

The chain recombines TRBV7-2 with TRBJ2-1; TRBD2 matches at 12 bases. With 5 bases clipped from V and 8 bases from J, the junction kept 7 bases outside the gene matches. The CDR3 totals 15 residues. The germline V gene has CDR1 SGHTA and CDR2 FQGNSA. The CDR3 region has the DNA TGTGCCAGCAGCCAGACTAGCGGGAGTGATTATGAGCAGTTCTTC. It translates to CASSQTSGSDYEQFF.

CDR3 sequence: CASSPGPPGGGQETQYF. CDR3 DNA sequence: TGCGCCAGCAGCCCTGGCCCGCCGGGAGGCGGCCAAGAGACCCAGTACTTC. The V and J genes are TRBV5-1 and TRBJ2-5; TRBD2 matches at 7 bases. This CDR3 is built from 17 residues. V shed 4 bases and J 1 base; nucleotides not matched to a gene: 13. The germline V gene has CDR1 SGHRS and CDR2 YFSETQ.

V is TRBV3-1 (or the pseudogene TRBV3-2) and J is TRBJ1-1, with 8 bases that match TRBD1. Germline V gene data show CDR1 as LGHDT and CDR2 as YNNKEL (reference sequence). This CDR3 has 16 residues. The V segment lost 4 bases and the J segment 1 base; nucleotides outside the gene matches: 8. Here the CDR3 DNA reads TGTGCCAGCAGCCTCTGGACAGGGTGGGGGAACACTGAAGCTTTCTTT. Amino acid sequence: CASSLWTGWGNTEAFF.

This chain links TRBV11-3 with TRBJ2-1, with 7 positions matching TRBD2. This CDR3 is 15 amino acids long. V lost 2 bases and J lost 0; bases outside the gene matches: 1. Germline V gene sequence: CDR1 SGHNT, CDR2 YENEEA. CDR3 residues: CASSLRGDSYNEQFF. The CDR3 region has the DNA TGTGCCAGCAGCTTACGGGGGGACTCCTACAATGAGCAGTTCTTC.

The rearrangement links TRBV5-1 to TRBJ1-2; possibly TRBD1 for D (6 bases). There are 16 residues in the CDR3. Germline V gene sequence: CDR1 SGHRS, CDR2 YFSETQ. With 5 bases removed from V and 0 bases from J, the gap between germline ends came to 17 bases. CDR3 bases: TGCGCCAGCAGTCAACAGACAGGAGTATCTAACTATGGCTACACCTTC. Encoded protein: CASSQQTGVSNYGYTF.

The V and J genes are TRBV7-2 and TRBJ2-7; D uncertain. The CDR3 contains 15 residues. Per germline, CDR1 SGHTA and CDR2 FQGNSA. V lost 5 bases, J lost 1 base, and 15 bases lay in between. This chain's CDR3 is CASSEVWRSSYEQYF. The CDR3 DNA reads TGTGCCAGCAGCGAAGTCTGGCGGAGTTCCTACGAGCAGTACTTC.

The chain combines TRBV15 with TRBJ2-1, with D maybe TRBD1 (5 bases). CDR1 and CDR2 (germline): LNHNV, YYDKDF (reference sequence). The CDR3 has 14 amino acids. The V end was cut by 0 bases, the J end by 8 bases, with 11 bases between. The CDR3 region is CATSRDLGQDEQFF. The CDR3 DNA reads as TGTGCCACCAGCAGAGATCTGGGGCAGGATGAGCAGTTCTTC.